This T cell receptor beta chain was obtained from a study of glioma-infiltrating T cells after dendritic cell vaccination. Across the study: Samples are from glioblastoma patients in Phase I and II dendritic cell vaccine trials. Between about 2002 and 2013, patients got autologous tumor lysate-pulsed dendritic cell vaccines. Three intradermal dendritic cell vaccine injections were given every two weeks.

After removal of 2 bases from V and 4 bases from J, the junction contained 7 bases not matched to a gene. This CDR3 is 15 amino acids long. Germline CDR1 is ENHRY and CDR2 is SYGVKD. Some clones are missing from TCRdb's copy, which holds only in-frame ones; the method was immunoSEQ multiplex PCR. The profile shows fewer than 50,000 clones, roughly four fifths of them singletons. The study's findings and limits: Few patients contributed both blood and tumor specimens.

A note on this clone: Antigen specificity is unknown.

The V call is TRBV10-3, the J call TRBJ2-5; 7 bases fit TRBD1. This TCR was sampled from a human donor with glioblastoma. Sequencing used blood, obtained before dendritic cell vaccination. The CDR3 DNA reads TGTGCCATCAGTGAGCCCCCAGGGGGTAGAGAGACCCAGTACTTC. Its translation is CAISEPPGGRETQYF.